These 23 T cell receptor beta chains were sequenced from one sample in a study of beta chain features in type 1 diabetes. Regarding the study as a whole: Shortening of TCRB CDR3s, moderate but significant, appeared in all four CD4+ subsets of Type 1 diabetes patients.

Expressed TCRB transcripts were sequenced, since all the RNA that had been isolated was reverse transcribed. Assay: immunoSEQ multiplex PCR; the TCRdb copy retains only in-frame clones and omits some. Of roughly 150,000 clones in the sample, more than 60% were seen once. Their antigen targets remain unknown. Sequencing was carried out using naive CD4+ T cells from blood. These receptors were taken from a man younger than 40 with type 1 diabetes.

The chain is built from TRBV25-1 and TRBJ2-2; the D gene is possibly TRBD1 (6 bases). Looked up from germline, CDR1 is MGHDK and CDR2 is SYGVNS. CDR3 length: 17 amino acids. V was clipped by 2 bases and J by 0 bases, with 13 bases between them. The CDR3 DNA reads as TGTGCCAGCAGTGAAGAGGGGACATTCGCGAACACCGGGGAGCTGTTTTTT. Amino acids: CASSEEGTFANTGELFF. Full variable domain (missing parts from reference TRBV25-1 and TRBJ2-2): EADIYQTPRYLVIGTGKKITLECSQTMGHDKMYWYQQDPGMELHLIHYSYGVNSTEKGDLSSESTVSRIRTEHFPLTLESARPSHTSQYLCASSEEGTFANTGELFFGEGSRLTVL.

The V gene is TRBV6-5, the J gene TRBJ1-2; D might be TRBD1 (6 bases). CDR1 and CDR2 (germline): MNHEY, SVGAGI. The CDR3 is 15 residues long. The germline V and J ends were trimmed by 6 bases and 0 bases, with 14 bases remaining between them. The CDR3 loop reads CASRISGVTNYGYTF. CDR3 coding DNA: TGTGCCAGCAGGATATCAGGGGTTACTAACTATGGCTACACCTTC.

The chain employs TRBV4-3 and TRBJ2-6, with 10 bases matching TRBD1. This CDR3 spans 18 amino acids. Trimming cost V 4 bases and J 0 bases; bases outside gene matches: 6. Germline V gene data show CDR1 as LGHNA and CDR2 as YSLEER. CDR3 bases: TGCGCCAGCAGCCCTGGGGGACAGGGGAGCTCTGGGGCCAACGTCCTGACTTTC. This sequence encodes CASSPGGQGSSGANVLTF.

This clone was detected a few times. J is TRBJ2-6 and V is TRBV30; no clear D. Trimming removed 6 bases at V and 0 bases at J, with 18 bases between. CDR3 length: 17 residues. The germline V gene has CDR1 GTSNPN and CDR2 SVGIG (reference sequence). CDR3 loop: CACRPLVKGSGANVLTF. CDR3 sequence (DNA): TGTGCCTGTAGGCCTCTAGTTAAGGGCTCTGGGGCCAACGTCCTGACTTTC.

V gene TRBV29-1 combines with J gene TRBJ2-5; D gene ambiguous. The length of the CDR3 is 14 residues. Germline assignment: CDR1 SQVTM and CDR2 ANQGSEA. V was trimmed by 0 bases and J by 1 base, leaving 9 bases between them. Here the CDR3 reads CSVEESVAQETQYF. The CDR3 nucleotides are TGCAGCGTTGAAGAGTCAGTAGCCCAAGAGACCCAGTACTTC.

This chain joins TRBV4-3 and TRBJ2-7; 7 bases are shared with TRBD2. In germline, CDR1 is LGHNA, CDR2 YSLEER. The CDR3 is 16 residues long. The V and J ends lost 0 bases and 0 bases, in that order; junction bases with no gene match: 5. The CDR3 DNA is TGCGCCAGCAGCCAAGAGTGGCAGCGGGACTCCTACGAGCAGTACTTC. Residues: CASSQEWQRDSYEQYF.

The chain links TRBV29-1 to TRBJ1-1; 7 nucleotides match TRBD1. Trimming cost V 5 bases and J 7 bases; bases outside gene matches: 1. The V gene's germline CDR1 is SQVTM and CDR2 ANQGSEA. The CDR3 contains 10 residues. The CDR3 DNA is TGCAGCGTTCGACAGGGTGAAGCTTTCTTT. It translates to CSVRQGEAFF.

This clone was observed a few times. The CDR3 here is CASSYRTGKEDTQYF. The CDR3, as DNA: TGTGCCAGCAGCTACCGGACAGGGAAGGAGGATACGCAGTATTTT. The V gene is TRBV7-9, the J gene TRBJ2-3, with 8 bases identical to TRBD1. This CDR3 is built from 15 residues. Looked up from germline, CDR1 is SEHNR and CDR2 is FQNEAQ (reference sequence). The ends lost 4 bases at V and 6 bases at J; junction bases unmatched: 9.

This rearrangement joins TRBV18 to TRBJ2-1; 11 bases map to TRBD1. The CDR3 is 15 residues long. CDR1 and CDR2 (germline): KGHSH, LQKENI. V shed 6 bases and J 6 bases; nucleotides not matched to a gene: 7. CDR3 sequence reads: CASSPDRGRFNEQFF. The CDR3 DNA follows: TGTGCCAGCTCCCCGGACAGGGGGCGATTCAATGAGCAGTTCTTC.

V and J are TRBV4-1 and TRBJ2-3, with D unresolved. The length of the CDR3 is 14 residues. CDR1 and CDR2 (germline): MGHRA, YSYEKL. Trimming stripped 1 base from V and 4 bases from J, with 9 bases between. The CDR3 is CASSQAADSDTQYF. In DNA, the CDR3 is TGCGCCAGCAGCCAAGCGGCGGATTCAGATACGCAGTATTTT.

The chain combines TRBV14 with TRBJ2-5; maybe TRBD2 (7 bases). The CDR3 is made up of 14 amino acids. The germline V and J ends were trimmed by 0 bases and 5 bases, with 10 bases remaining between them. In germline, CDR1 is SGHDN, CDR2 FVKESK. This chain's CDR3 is CASSQDRGAETQYF. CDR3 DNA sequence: TGTGCCAGCAGCCAAGATCGGGGGGCGGAGACCCAGTACTTC.

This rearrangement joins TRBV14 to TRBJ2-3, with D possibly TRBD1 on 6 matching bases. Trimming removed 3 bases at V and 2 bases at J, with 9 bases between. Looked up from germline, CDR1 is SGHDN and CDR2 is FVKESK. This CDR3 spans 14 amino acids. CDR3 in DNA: TGTGCCAGCAGCCACCGACAGGCCACAGATACGCAGTATTTT. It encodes CASSHRQATDTQYF.

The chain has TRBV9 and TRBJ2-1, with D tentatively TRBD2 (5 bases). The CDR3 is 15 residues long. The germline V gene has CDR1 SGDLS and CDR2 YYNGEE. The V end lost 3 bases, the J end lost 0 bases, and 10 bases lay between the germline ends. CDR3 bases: TGTGCCAGCAGCGCTAGCCTGAGCTCCTACAATGAGCAGTTCTTC. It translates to CASSASLSSYNEQFF.

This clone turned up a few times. CDR3 sequence reads: CASSLAGGTEETQYF. Written as DNA, the CDR3 is TGTGCCAGCAGCTTAGCGGGGGGCACGGAAGAGACCCAGTACTTC. V is TRBV7-2 and J is TRBJ2-5; D may be TRBD1 or TRBD2 (6 bases each). Germline CDR1 and CDR2: SGHTA and FQGNSA. Trimming took 0 bases from V and 3 from J, leaving 11 bases between them. The CDR3 sequence is 15 residues long.

This chain's CDR3 is CASRMTSGQLNTEAFF. The CDR3 bases are TGTGCCAGCAGGATGACGAGTGGGCAACTGAACACTGAAGCTTTCTTT. The rearrangement uses TRBV27 and TRBJ1-1; D is undetermined. This CDR3 is built from 16 residues. CDR1 MNHEY and CDR2 SMNVEV come from the germline V gene (reference sequence). V gave up 6 bases and J gave up 0 bases, with 17 bases separating them.

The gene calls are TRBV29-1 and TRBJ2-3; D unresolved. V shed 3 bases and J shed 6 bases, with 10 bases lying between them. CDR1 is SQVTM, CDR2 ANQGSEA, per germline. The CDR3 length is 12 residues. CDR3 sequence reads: CSVDGFADTQYF. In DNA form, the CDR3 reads TGCAGCGTTGACGGATTTGCGGATACGCAGTATTTT.

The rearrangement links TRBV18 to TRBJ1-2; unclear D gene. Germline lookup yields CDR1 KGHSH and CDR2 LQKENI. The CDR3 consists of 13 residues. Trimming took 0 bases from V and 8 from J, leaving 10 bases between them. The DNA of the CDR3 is TGTGCCAGCTCACCACCGACCTCGAGGGGCTACACCTTC. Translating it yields CASSPPTSRGYTF.

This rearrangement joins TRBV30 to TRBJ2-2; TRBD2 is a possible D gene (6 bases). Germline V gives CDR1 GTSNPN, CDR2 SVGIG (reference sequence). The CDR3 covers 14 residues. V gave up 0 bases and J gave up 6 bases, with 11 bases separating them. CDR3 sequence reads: CAWSVRAGSGELFF. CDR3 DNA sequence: TGTGCCTGGAGTGTACGTGCGGGGTCCGGGGAGCTGTTTTTT. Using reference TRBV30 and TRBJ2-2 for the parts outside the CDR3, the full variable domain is SQTIHQWPATLVQPVGSPLSLECTVEGTSNPNLYWYRQAAGRGLQLLFYSVGIGQISSEVPQNLSASRPQDRQFILSSKKLLLSDSGFYLCAWSVRAGSGELFFGEGSRLTVL.

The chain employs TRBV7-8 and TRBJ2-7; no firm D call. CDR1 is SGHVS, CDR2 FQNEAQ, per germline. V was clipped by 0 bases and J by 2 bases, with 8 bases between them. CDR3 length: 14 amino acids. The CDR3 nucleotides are TGTGCCAGCAGCTTAGCGCCGGATGCCTACGAGCAGTACTTC. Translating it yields CASSLAPDAYEQYF.

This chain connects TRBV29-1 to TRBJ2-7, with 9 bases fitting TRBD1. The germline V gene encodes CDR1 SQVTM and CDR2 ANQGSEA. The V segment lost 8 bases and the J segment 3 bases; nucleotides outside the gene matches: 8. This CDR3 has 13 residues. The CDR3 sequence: CSSRQGEDYEQYF. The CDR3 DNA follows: TGCAGCAGTCGACAGGGGGAGGACTACGAGCAGTACTTC.

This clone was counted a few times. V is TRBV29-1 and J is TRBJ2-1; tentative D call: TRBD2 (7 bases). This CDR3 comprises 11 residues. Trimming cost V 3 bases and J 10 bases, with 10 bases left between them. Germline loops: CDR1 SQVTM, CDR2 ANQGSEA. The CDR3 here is CSVDRGAEQFF. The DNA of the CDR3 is TGCAGCGTTGATCGGGGGGCGGAGCAGTTCTTC.

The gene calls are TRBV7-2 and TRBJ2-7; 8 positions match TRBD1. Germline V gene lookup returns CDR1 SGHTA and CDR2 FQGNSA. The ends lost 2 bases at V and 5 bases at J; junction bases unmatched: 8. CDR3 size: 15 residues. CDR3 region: CASSLSRDRLHEQYF. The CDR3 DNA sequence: TGTGCCAGCAGCTTATCCCGGGACAGGCTACACGAGCAGTACTTC.

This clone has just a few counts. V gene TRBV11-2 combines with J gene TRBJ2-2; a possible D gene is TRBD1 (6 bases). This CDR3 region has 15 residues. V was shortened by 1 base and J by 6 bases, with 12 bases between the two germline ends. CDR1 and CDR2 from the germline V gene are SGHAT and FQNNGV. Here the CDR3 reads CASSLGPTGSGELFF. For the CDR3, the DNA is TGTGCCAGCAGCTTAGGACCTACAGGGTCCGGGGAGCTGTTTTTT.